The T cell receptor (beta chain) under discussion was sequenced for a study of blood T cell repertoires in COVID-19. Study-level background: T cells, B-cell-depleted T cells, or PBMCs supplied cDNA or gDNA.

The authors' processing: Amplification from reference gene primers served as the basis for estimated nucleated cell counts. This table comes from immunoSEQ multiplex PCR, and its TCRdb copy is limited to in-frame clones, with some not included. V and J calls and clone size are copied from that table; D and trimming were computed from the DNA. This table holds 100,000 to 110,000 clones, approximately 93% found once. J was trimmed by 0 bases and V by 4 bases; bases with no gene match: 0. The CDR3 spans 16 residues. Germline assignment: CDR1 LGHDT and CDR2 YNNKEL (reference sequence). This TCR derives from a man aged 50 to 60 with active COVID-19. The source material was peripheral blood. The genes are TRBV3-1 (or the pseudogene TRBV3-2) and TRBJ2-6; TRBD2 matches 10 bases. CDR3 loop: CASSRTSGSGANVLTF. The DNA of the CDR3 is TGTGCCAGCAGCCGGACTAGCGGCTCTGGGGCCAACGTCCTGACTTTC.